The 6 T cell receptor beta chains presented below share a single source sample, sequenced in a study of cytomegalovirus exposure and HLA in healthy donors. Both 60 Vbeta primers and 13 Jbeta primers went into the PCR. The assay was immunoSEQ multiplex PCR, and TCRdb's table has in-frame clones only and misses some. This sample's table has approximately 72,000 clones. The sequencing sample was made of PBMCs. These TCRs come from a woman aged 40-49 years in good health and CMV-seropositive.

V and J are TRBV30 and TRBJ1-1; possible D gene TRBD1, 5 bases. Germline CDR1 and CDR2: GTSNPN and SVGIG (reference sequence). This CDR3 spans 14 amino acids. V was pared by 3 bases and J by 7 bases, with 18 bases between. Here the CDR3 DNA reads TGTGCCTGGAGGACGGGACTCCCCGACGGTGAAGCTTTCTTT. This gives the protein CAWRTGLPDGEAFF.

This clone registers large by frequency. This chain uses TRBV10-3 with TRBJ1-5, with 8 bases matching TRBD1. CDR3 length: 14 amino acids. With V trimmed by 11 bases and J by 0 bases, 6 bases remained unmatched. The germline V gene encodes CDR1 ENHRY and CDR2 SYGVKD. The CDR3 DNA follows: TGTGCCGGTGGGACAGGAGATAGCAATCAGCCCCAGCATTTT. It encodes CAGGTGDSNQPQHF.

The chain employs TRBV19 and TRBJ1-3; no firm D call. V was shortened by 3 bases and J by 0 bases, with 9 bases between the two germline ends. The CDR3 sequence is 15 residues long. Germline CDR1 is LNHDA and CDR2 is SQIVND (reference sequence). CDR3 residues: CASSIGENSGNTIYF. For the CDR3, the DNA is TGTGCCAGTAGTATCGGGGAAAACTCTGGAAACACCATATATTTT.

J is TRBJ2-2 and V is TRBV5-1, with D unresolved. Per the germline V gene, CDR1 is SGHRS and CDR2 is YFSETQ. Trimming took 4 bases from V and 1 from J, leaving 8 bases between them. The CDR3 has 14 amino acids. The CDR3 loop is CASSQAGNTGELFF. The CDR3 DNA is TGCGCCAGCAGCCAGGCAGGGAACACCGGGGAGCTGTTTTTT.

J is TRBJ2-3 and V is TRBV4-3; D might be TRBD2 (7 bases). V was cut by 6 bases and J by 8 bases, with 18 bases left in between. The CDR3 has 14 amino acids. The germline V gene encodes CDR1 LGHNA and CDR2 YSLEER. CDR3 nucleotide sequence: TGCGCCAGCAGTCAGGGGCGCGGGGGTAGTACGCAGTATTTT. Translating gives CASSQGRGGSTQYF.

V and J are TRBV11-2 and TRBJ2-5; the D gene is possibly TRBD1 (6 bases). The CDR3 runs to 16 residues. Germline V gene data show CDR1 as SGHAT and CDR2 as FQNNGV. V was shortened by 5 bases and J by 2 bases, with 18 bases between the two germline ends. CDR3 amino acids: CASSDVRDTVQETQYF. The CDR3 DNA is TGTGCCAGCAGCGACGTTCGGGACACAGTTCAAGAGACCCAGTACTTC.